This is a list of T cell receptor beta chains from one sample in a study of blood T cell repertoires in COVID-19. Profiled with immunoSEQ multiplex PCR; TCRdb holds only in-frame clones, not every one. This table holds around 190,000 clones, around nine tenths found once. The material sequenced was peripheral blood. All receptors derive from a human donor in a cohort sampled during active COVID-19. CDR3s include the opening cysteine and the closing phenylalanine or tryptophan. The D gene is left open where the match is weak. For some rows the clone size is stated as once, few or many, or as a class when expanded; others skip it.

>TRBV5-1|TRBD1|.|TRBJ2-1
TGCGCCAGCACCAGACAGGGGGCTCCGGGCAATGAGCAGTTCTTC
CASTRQGAPGNEQFF
>TRBV3-1/TRBV3-2|.|.|TRBJ1-1
TGTGCCAGCAGCCAAACAGCCCAGAACACTGAAGCTTTCTTT
CASSQTAQNTEAFF
>TRBV30|.|.|TRBJ1-6
TGTGCCTGGAGTCCTTTGGACAGTTTCTCACCCCTCCACTTT
CAWSPLDSFSPLHF
>TRBV5-1|TRBD1|.|TRBJ1-1
TGCGCCAGCAGTTTTGGTGGACAGGGGAAGGCGATTGAAGCTTTCTTT
CASSFGGQGKAIEAFF
>TRBV4-1|TRBD2|.|TRBJ2-2
TGCGCCAGCAGCCCCTCTAGCGGGAGTTTGAGCGGGGAGCTGTTTTTT
CASSPSSGSLSGELFF
>TRBV7-2|.|.|TRBJ2-3
TGTGCCAGCAGCCCAGGGGGAAGGGGGGCCACAGATACGCAGTATTTT
CASSPGGRGATDTQYF
>TRBV28|TRBD1|.|TRBJ1-1
TGTGCCAGCAGTCGACAGGGTGGGGACACTGAAGCTTTCTTT
CASSRQGGDTEAFF
>TRBV28|.|.|TRBJ2-7
TGTGCCAGCAGTGATTTGGAGGGCTTAAACGAGCAGTACTTC
CASSDLEGLNEQYF
>TRBV9|.|.|TRBJ1-3
TGTGCCAGCAGCCCGGGACAAACTGGAAACACCATATATTTT
CASSPGQTGNTIYF
>TRBV4-1|.|.|TRBJ2-7
TGCGCCAGCAGCCAAGACTGGAGTTACGAGCAGTACTTC
CASSQDWSYEQYF
>TRBV7-2|.|.|TRBJ1-4
TGTGCCAGCAGTAATCTTAGGGGCGCACCTAATGAAAAACTGTTTTTT
CASSNLRGAPNEKLFF
>TRBV9|.|.|TRBJ2-4
TGTGCCAGCAGCGTCGATAGGGGACATGGCATTCAGTACTTC
CASSVDRGHGIQYF
>TRBV7-2|TRBD2|.|TRBJ2-1
TGTGCCAGCAGCTTTCATCCAGGGACTAGCGGGGTTTACAATGAGCAGTTCTTC
CASSFHPGTSGVYNEQFF
>TRBV6-5|TRBD2|.|TRBJ2-1
TGTGCCAGCAGCCGACTAGCGGGGGATAATGAGCAGTTCTTC
CASSRLAGDNEQFF
>TRBV7-2|.|few|TRBJ2-5
TGTGCCAGCAGCACGGGGTTTGAGACCCAGTACTTC
CASSTGFETQYF
>TRBV18|TRBD1|.|TRBJ2-2
TGTGCCAGCTCACCATCGGTAGGGGGCCGTCTCGCCGGGGAGCTGTTTTTT
CASSPSVGGRLAGELFF
>TRBV18|TRBD2|.|TRBJ2-1
TGTGCCAGCACGATCCGCGGGACTAGCGGGAGTAATCCCTACAATGAGCAGTTCTTC
CASTIRGTSGSNPYNEQFF
>TRBV5-6|.|.|TRBJ2-1
TGTGCCAGCAGCTTGGCTTTCGGGGGTGGGGAGTTCTTC
CASSLAFGGGEFF
>TRBV18|TRBD1|.|TRBJ1-1
TGTGCCAGCTCACCGAGGGGGCGGAACACTGAAGCTTTCTTT
CASSPRGRNTEAFF
>TRBV19|TRBD1|once|TRBJ2-7
TGTGCCAGTAGTAGGAAACAGGGGTCCTACGAGCAGTACTTC
CASSRKQGSYEQYF
>TRBV7-8|.|.|TRBJ1-1
TGTGCCAGCAGCGTCGACAGAAACACTGAAGCTTTCTTT
CASSVDRNTEAFF
>TRBV7-2|TRBD1|.|TRBJ2-7
TGTGCCAGCAGCCTGCGGACAGGGGGCTCCGAGCAGTACTTC
CASSLRTGGSEQYF
>TRBV7-9|TRBD1|.|TRBJ1-6
TGTGCCAGCAGCCGCTACTTGGGGGACAGTAATTCACCCCTCCACTTT
CASSRYLGDSNSPLHF
>TRBV5-8|TRBD1|.|TRBJ1-5
TGTGCCAGCAGCTTATATGTGGACAGGGCGGAATATCAGCCCCAGCATTTT
CASSLYVDRAEYQPQHF
>TRBV27|.|few|TRBJ2-7
TGTGCCAGCAGTCCAATACCCTACACAGGATTCTACGAGCAGTACTTC
CASSPIPYTGFYEQYF
>TRBV2|.|.|TRBJ2-2
TGTGCCAGCAGTGGGAGTAGCAGGAACACCGGGGAGCTGTTTTTT
CASSGSSRNTGELFF
>TRBV29-1|.|.|TRBJ1-1
TGCAGCGTTGACTACAACCGGAGAGAAGCTTTCTTT
CSVDYNRREAFF
>TRBV7-2|.|once|TRBJ2-1
TGTGCCAGCAGCCTACTCCGCGCCGCCTACAATGAGCAGTTCTTC
CASSLLRAAYNEQFF